The rows below give T cell receptor beta chains drawn from one sample of a study of cytomegalovirus exposure and HLA in healthy donors. Here immunoSEQ multiplex PCR was the method, and the copy in TCRdb shows in-frame clones only, minus some. Altogether some 170,000 clones are present, 71% being singletons, with the ten largest covering approximately 2.8%. The sample comprised PBMCs. The receptors here all came from a woman aged 25-40 years in good health and CMV-seronegative. Each CDR3 is given with its conserved first and last residue. A D gene is named only where the DNA matches it firmly. Clone size is given for some rows only: seen once, a few or many times, or a class if the clone is expanded.

j_gene | v_gene | d_gene | abundance | CDR3nt | CDR3aa
TRBJ2-1 | TRBV27 | NA | NA | TGTGCCAGCAGGGGTTATCGGGGGAACTCCTACAATGAGCAGTTCTTC | CASRGYRGNSYNEQFF
TRBJ1-2 | TRBV18 | NA | NA | TGTGCCAGCTCACCAGGCGCGGACTATGGCTACACCTTC | CASSPGADYGYTF
TRBJ2-5 | TRBV5-1 | NA | NA | TGCGCCAGCAGCTTGCTAGGGGCGCGCCGAGAGACCCAGTACTTC | CASSLLGARRETQYF
TRBJ1-4 | TRBV28 | NA | NA | TGTGCCAGCAGCCCCGGGCCCACCGGGGATGAAAAACTGTTTTTT | CASSPGPTGDEKLFF
TRBJ1-2 | TRBV5-5 | NA | NA | TGTGCCAGCAGCTTTAGTGAGGCCTATGGCTACACCTTC | CASSFSEAYGYTF
TRBJ1-2 | TRBV4-1 | NA | NA | TGCGCCAGCAGCCGGGGCAGGGCCACTTCTAACTATGGCTACACCTTC | CASSRGRATSNYGYTF
TRBJ2-7 | TRBV7-6 | TRBD2 | NA | TGTGCCAGCAGCTTAGCCGCGGGAGTGGACGAGCAGTACTTC | CASSLAAGVDEQYF
TRBJ2-1 | TRBV5-5 | TRBD2 | NA | TGTGCCAGCAGCTTGGCCCAAACTAGCGGGCGATCCTACAATGAGCAGTTCTTC | CASSLAQTSGRSYNEQFF
TRBJ2-1 | TRBV5-6 | TRBD1 | NA | TGTGCCAGCAGCTCTACTTACAGGGGGCGCAATGAGCAGTTCTTC | CASSSTYRGRNEQFF
TRBJ2-1 | TRBV7-9 | NA | few | TGTGCCAGCAGCTTAGCCGGGACTCAGAGGAATGAGCAGTTCTTC | CASSLAGTQRNEQFF
TRBJ2-1 | TRBV29-1 | TRBD1 | NA | TGCAGCGTTGACCACGACAGGGCCCATGAGCAGTTCTTC | CSVDHDRAHEQFF
TRBJ1-5 | TRBV19 | NA | NA | TGTGCCAGTAGTGTACGACTCAATCAGCCCCAGCATTTT | CASSVRLNQPQHF
TRBJ2-7 | TRBV28 | TRBD2 | NA | TGTGCCAGCAGTTTGGGGACTAGCTCCTACGAGCAGTACTTC | CASSLGTSSYEQYF
TRBJ2-1 | TRBV14 | TRBD2 | NA | TGTGCCAGCAGCCAACATCCGGGACTAGCGGGAGCATTTAATGAGCAGTTCTTC | CASSQHPGLAGAFNEQFF
TRBJ1-5 | TRBV5-4 | NA | NA | TGTGCCAGCAGCTTCGGGGACAATCAGCCCCAGCATTTT | CASSFGDNQPQHF
TRBJ2-3 | TRBV9 | NA | NA | TGTGCCAGCAGCCCTTTCGGCGGGGGCAACACAGATACGCAGTATTTT | CASSPFGGGNTDTQYF
TRBJ1-5 | TRBV27 | NA | NA | TGTGCCAGCAGTTTAAGCAGCAATCAGCCCCAGCATTTT | CASSLSSNQPQHF
TRBJ2-1 | TRBV28 | NA | NA | TGTGCCAGCAGTTCCCCCACGGACATAGGCTACAATGAGCAGTTCTTC | CASSSPTDIGYNEQFF
TRBJ2-7 | TRBV7-2 | TRBD1 | NA | TGTGCCAGCAGCAAGGACAGGGCGCTATACGAGCAGTACTTC | CASSKDRALYEQYF
TRBJ1-5 | TRBV4-1 | NA | NA | TGCGCCAGCAGCCACTCCTCGTGGGCAGGGCCCCTCAATCAGCCCCAGCATTTT | CASSHSSWAGPLNQPQHF
TRBJ2-3 | TRBV7-8 | NA | NA | TGTGCCAGCAGCTCCCTAGCGAGCACAGATACGCAGTATTTT | CASSSLASTDTQYF
TRBJ2-3 | TRBV2 | TRBD2 | NA | TGTGCCAGCAAAGGGACTAGCGGGGAACCGTGGTATTTT | CASKGTSGEPWYF
TRBJ1-5 | TRBV6-7 | TRBD1 | NA | TGTGCCAGCAGTCCCTCCCACCCTTCCGGGACAGGGGTCAATCAGCCCCAGCATTTT | CASSPSHPSGTGVNQPQHF
TRBJ1-4 | TRBV13 | NA | NA | TGTGCCAGCAGCTTAGGGTTCCTTAATGAAAAACTGTTTTTT | CASSLGFLNEKLFF
TRBJ2-3 | TRBV19 | NA | NA | TGTGCCAGTAGTATCAGGGGACCACCGGCCACAGATACGCAGTATTTT | CASSIRGPPATDTQYF
TRBJ2-6 | TRBV4-3 | TRBD2 | NA | TGCGCCAGCAGCCAAGATCACCTAGCGGGGGAAAGGGCCAACGTCCTGACTTTC | CASSQDHLAGERANVLTF
TRBJ2-3 | TRBV6-4 | TRBD2 | NA | TGTGCCAGCAGCTCCGGGACTAGCGGGGCGGATACGCAGTATTTT | CASSSGTSGADTQYF
TRBJ1-3 | TRBV16 | NA | NA | TGTGCCAGCAGACTCGGACAGGGAAACACCATATATTTT | CASRLGQGNTIYF
TRBJ2-2 | TRBV4-2 | NA | NA | TGTGCCAGCAGCCCGCACACAGGGAACACCGGGGAGCTGTTTTTT | CASSPHTGNTGELFF
TRBJ2-7 | TRBV4-1 | TRBD1 | NA | TGCGCCAGCAGCAACCTACAGGGGCGGCACAGCTACGAGCAGTACTTC | CASSNLQGRHSYEQYF
TRBJ2-7 | TRBV5-1 | TRBD1 | NA | TGCGCCAGCGGCACAGGGGGTGTCGGCTCCTACGAGCAGTACTTC | CASGTGGVGSYEQYF